This is a list of T cell receptor beta chains from one sample in a study of shared clonotypes between healthy human individuals. Some clones are missing from TCRdb's copy, which holds only in-frame ones; the method was immunoSEQ multiplex PCR. The sample lists about 2.4 million clones; 85% to 95% were seen once. Sequencing used naive CD4+ T cells sorted from blood. Receptor source: a man between 18 and 29 years old in good health. CDR3s include the opening cysteine and the closing phenylalanine or tryptophan. D genes are given only for firm matches. A clone size is listed for some rows: how often the clone was seen (once, few, many), or a class if it is expanded.

TRBJ2-2,TRBD2,16,once,TRBV7-3,TGTGCCAGCAGCTTAACGCCTAGCGGGGTAACCGGGGAGCTGTTTTTT,CASSLTPSGVTGELFF
TRBJ1-4,.,16,.,TRBV6-5,TGTGCCAGCAGTTACTCTCAGGGAGGAACTAATGAAAAACTGTTTTTT,CASSYSQGGTNEKLFF
TRBJ2-1,TRBD2,15,.,TRBV28,TGTGCCAGCAGTTTGGGGACTAGCGGATACAATGAGCAGTTCTTC,CASSLGTSGYNEQFF
TRBJ1-5,.,14,.,TRBV6-6,TGTGCCAGCAGCCCTGACTCAGGGATTCAGCCCCAGCATTTT,CASSPDSGIQPQHF
TRBJ1-5,TRBD1,17,.,TRBV7-8,TGTGCCAGCAGTAAACTCCCACCGGGACAGGGCAATCAGCCCCAGCATTTT,CASSKLPPGQGNQPQHF
TRBJ2-4,TRBD2,15,.,TRBV5-6,TGTGCCAGCAGCTTGGGAGGCGGGAGATTAAACATTCAGTACTTC,CASSLGGGRLNIQYF
TRBJ1-2,.,13,.,TRBV28,TGTGCCAGCAGTTTAGGGGCACTCTATGGCTACACCTTC,CASSLGALYGYTF
TRBJ2-1,.,14,.,TRBV29-1,TGCAGCGTTCCCGCATTGAGCTCCTACAATGAGCAGTTCTTC,CSVPALSSYNEQFF
TRBJ1-3,.,14,.,TRBV6-5,TGTGCCAGCAGCTCAGGACTAGGTGGAAACACCATATATTTT,CASSSGLGGNTIYF
TRBJ1-2,.,16,.,TRBV7-9,TGTGCCAGCAGCATGCTCCGGGACCGAACTAACTATGGCTACACCTTC,CASSMLRDRTNYGYTF